This T cell receptor (beta chain) is drawn from a study of shared clonotypes between healthy human individuals. Whole-study findings and limits: Clonotypes which were not shared had lower generation probabilities than clonotypes that all four donors shared.

V was shortened by 0 bases and J by 0 bases, with 3 bases between the two germline ends. Germline V gives CDR1 SGHRS, CDR2 YFSETQ. The CDR3 spans 14 residues. The assay was immunoSEQ multiplex PCR, and TCRdb's table has in-frame clones only and misses some. Counted here are about 1.1 million clones, more than 75% occurring once; the ten biggest clones make up more than 0.45%. Note on this clone: Antigen unknown. Other DNA sequences from this sample encode an identical CDR3 as well.

The sequenced sample consisted of memory CD4+ T cells from PBMCs. The subset here: CD45RA-negative fraction. The J gene is TRBJ2-2, the V gene TRBV5-1, with unresolved D. This clonotype was obtained from a man aged 18 to 35 in good health. Some clones in this sample may be carry-over from other donors' samples. The CDR3 DNA reads as TGCGCCAGCAGCTTGGGGTCGAACACCGGGGAGCTGTTTTTT. This sequence encodes CASSLGSNTGELFF.